This T cell receptor beta chain was identified during a study of shared clonotypes between healthy human individuals. V lost 6 bases and J lost 8; bases outside the gene matches: 8. The germline V gene encodes CDR1 MDHEN and CDR2 SYDVKM. The CDR3 runs 14 residues. Data came from immunoSEQ multiplex PCR; TCRdb stores just in-frame clones and leaves some out. This sample has 500,000 or so clones, with 90% to 97% found just once. The chain joins TRBV28 to TRBJ1-4, with TRBD1 matching 8 bases. Sequencing was done on a sample of naive CD4+ T cells sorted from blood. Noted subset: CD45RA+ positively selected. The sequence came from a woman between 25 and 40 years old in good health. The CDR3, as DNA: TGTGCCAGCAGCCAGACAGGGGTGGTGGAAAAACTGTTTTTT. This encodes CASSQTGVVEKLFF.